This TCR beta chain was sequenced for a study of shared clonotypes between healthy human individuals. Whole-study results and caveats: Since donors were few, the genetic and exposure-history diversity represented was limited.

In germline, CDR1 is SEHNR, CDR2 FQNEAQ (reference sequence). The CDR3 spans 16 residues. The V and J ends lost 3 bases and 4 bases, in that order; junction bases with no gene match: 11. Using immunoSEQ multiplex PCR, the repertoire was profiled, and TCRdb retains in-frame clones only, with some absent. The profile shows 1.6 million or so clones, around 98.5% of them singletons. To note about this clone: No antigen is known for it.

The TCR comes from a man in his thirties or forties in good health. The J gene is TRBJ1-1, the V gene TRBV7-9; 7 bases are a match to TRBD1. The sample comprised naive CD4+ T cells sorted from blood. Subset here: CD45RA+ positively selected. The CDR3, as DNA: TGTGCCAGCAGCTTGTACCGACAGGGCGGTTTCACTGAAGCTTTCTTT. Amino acid sequence: CASSLYRQGGFTEAFF.